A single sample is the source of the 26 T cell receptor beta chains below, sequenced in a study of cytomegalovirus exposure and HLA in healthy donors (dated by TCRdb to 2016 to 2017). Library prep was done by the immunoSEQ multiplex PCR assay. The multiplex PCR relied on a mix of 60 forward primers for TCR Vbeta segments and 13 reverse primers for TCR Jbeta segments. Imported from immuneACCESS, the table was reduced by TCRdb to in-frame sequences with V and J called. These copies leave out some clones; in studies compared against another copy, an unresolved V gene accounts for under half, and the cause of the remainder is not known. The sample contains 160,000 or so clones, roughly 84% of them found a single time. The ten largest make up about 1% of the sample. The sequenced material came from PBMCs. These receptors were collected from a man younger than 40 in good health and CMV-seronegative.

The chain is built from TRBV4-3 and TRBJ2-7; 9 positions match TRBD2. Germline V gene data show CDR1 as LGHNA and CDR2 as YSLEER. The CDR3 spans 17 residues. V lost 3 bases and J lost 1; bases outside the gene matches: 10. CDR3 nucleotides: TGCGCCAGCAGCCAGTACCTAGCGGGAATGGTGTCCTACGAGCAGTACTTC. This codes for CASSQYLAGMVSYEQYF.

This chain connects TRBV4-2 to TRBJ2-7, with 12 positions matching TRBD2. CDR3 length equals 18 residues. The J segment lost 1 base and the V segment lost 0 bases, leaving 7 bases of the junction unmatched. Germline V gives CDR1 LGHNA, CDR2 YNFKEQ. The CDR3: CASSQDRVTSGSSYEQYF. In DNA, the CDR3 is TGTGCCAGCAGCCAAGATCGGGTGACTAGCGGGAGTTCCTACGAGCAGTACTTC.

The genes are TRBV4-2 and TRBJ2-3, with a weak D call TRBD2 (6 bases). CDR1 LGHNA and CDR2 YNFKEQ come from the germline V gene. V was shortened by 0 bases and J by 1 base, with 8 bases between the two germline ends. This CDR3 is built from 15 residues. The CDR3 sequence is CASSQEVAGTDTQYF. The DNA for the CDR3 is TGTGCCAGCAGCCAAGAGGTAGCGGGCACAGATACGCAGTATTTT.

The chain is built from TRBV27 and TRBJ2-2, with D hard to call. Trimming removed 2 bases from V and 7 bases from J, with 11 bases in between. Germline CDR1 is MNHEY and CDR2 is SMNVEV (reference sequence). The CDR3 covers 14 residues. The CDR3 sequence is CASSLEIVSGELFF. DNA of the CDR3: TGTGCCAGCAGTTTAGAGATCGTTAGCGGGGAGCTGTTTTTT.

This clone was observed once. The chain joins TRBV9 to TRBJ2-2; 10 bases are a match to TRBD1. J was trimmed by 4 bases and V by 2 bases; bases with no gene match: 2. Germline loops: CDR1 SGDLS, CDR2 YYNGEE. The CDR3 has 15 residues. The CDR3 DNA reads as TGTGCCAGCAGCGTGACAGGGGGCCGCACCGGGGAGCTGTTTTTT. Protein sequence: CASSVTGGRTGELFF.

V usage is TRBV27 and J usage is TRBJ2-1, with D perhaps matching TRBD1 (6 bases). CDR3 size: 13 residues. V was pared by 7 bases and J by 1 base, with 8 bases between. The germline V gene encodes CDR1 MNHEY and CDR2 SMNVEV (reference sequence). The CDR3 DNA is TGTGCCAGCATCGGGACATCCTACAATGAGCAGTTCTTC. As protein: CASIGTSYNEQFF.

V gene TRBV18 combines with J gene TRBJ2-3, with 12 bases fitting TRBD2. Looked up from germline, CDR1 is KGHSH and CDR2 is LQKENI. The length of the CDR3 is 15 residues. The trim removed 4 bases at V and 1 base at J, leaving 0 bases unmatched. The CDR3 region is CASSRLAGGTDTQYF. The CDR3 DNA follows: TGTGCCAGCTCACGACTAGCGGGAGGCACAGATACGCAGTATTTT. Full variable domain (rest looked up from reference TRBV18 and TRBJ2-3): NAGVMQNPRHLVRRRGQEARLRCSPMKGHSHVYWYRQLPEEGLKFMVYLQKENIIDESGMPKERFSAEFPKEGPSILRIQQVVRGDSAAYFCASSRLAGGTDTQYFGPGTRLTVL.

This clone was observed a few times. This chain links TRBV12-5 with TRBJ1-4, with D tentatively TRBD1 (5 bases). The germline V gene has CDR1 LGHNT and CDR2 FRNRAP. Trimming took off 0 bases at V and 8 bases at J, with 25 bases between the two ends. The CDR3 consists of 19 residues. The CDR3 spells CASGLVRMGTTGTAEKLFF. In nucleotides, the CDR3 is TGTGCTAGTGGTTTGGTAAGGATGGGAACAACCGGGACTGCCGAAAAACTGTTTTTT.

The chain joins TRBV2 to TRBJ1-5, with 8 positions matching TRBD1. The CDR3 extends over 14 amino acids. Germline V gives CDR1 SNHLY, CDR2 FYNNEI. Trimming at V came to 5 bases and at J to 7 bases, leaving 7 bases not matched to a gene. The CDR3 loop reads CASSPSGGQQPQHF. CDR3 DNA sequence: TGTGCCAGCAGTCCCTCAGGGGGCCAGCAGCCCCAGCATTTT.

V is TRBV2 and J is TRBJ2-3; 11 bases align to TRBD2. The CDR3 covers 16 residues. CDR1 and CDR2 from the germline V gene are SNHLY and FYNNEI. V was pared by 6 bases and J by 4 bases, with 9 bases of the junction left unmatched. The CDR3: CASRPTSGGLPDTQYF. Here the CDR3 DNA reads TGTGCCAGCAGACCTACTAGCGGGGGATTGCCAGATACGCAGTATTTT. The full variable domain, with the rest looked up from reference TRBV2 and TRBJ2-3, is EPEVTQTPSHQVTQMGQEVILRCVPISNHLYFYWYRQILGQKVEFLVSFYNNEISEKSEIFDDQFSVERPDGSNFTLKIRSTKLEDSAMYFCASRPTSGGLPDTQYFGPGTRLTVL.

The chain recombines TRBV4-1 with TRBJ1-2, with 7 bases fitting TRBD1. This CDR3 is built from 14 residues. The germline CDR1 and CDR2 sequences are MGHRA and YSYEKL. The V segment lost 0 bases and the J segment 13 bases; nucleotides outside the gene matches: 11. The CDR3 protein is CASSQDLVYDRATF. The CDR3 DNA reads TGCGCCAGCAGCCAAGATTTGGTATATGACAGGGCCACCTTC.

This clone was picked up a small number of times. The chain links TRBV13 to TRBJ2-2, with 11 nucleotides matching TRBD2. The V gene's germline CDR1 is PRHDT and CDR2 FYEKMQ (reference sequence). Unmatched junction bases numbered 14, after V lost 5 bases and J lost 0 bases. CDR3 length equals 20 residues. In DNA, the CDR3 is TGTGCCAGCAGCCCAGAACCAGTAGCGGGAGGGTCCTCGAACACCGGGGAGCTGTTTTTT. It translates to CASSPEPVAGGSSNTGELFF.

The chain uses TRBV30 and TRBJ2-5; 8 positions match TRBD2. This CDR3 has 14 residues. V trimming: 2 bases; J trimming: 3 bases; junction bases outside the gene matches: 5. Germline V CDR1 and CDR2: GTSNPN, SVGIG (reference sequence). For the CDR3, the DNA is TGTGCCTGGAGTACTGGAGCGGGAGAAGAGACCCAGTACTTC. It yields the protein CAWSTGAGEETQYF.

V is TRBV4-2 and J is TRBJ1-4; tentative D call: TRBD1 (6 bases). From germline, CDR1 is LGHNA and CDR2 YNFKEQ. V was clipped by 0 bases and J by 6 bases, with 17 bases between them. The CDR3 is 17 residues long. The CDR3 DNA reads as TGTGCCAGCAGCCAAGATCTGAGGGGGAAGTACTATGAAAAACTGTTTTTT. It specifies CASSQDLRGKYYEKLFF.

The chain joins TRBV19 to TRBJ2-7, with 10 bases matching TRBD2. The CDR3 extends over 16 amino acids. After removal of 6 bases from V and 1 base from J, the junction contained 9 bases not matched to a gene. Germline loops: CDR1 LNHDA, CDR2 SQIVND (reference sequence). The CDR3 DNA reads TGTGCCAGTAGGCGAGCCGGGACTAGCGCGTCCTACGAGCAGTACTTC. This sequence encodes CASRRAGTSASYEQYF.

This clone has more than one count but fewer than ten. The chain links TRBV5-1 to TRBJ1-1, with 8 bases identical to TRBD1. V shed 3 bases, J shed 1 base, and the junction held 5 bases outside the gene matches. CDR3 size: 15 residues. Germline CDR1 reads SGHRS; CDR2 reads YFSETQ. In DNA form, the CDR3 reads TGCGCCAGCAGCTCGCAGGGGGCCCAGAACACTGAAGCTTTCTTT. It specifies CASSSQGAQNTEAFF.

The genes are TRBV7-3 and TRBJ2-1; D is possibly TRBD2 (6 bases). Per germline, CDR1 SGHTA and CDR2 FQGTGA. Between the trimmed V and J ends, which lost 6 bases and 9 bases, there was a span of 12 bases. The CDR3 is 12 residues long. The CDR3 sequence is CASRNTGSEQFF. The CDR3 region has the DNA TGTGCCAGCAGGAACACCGGGAGTGAGCAGTTCTTC.

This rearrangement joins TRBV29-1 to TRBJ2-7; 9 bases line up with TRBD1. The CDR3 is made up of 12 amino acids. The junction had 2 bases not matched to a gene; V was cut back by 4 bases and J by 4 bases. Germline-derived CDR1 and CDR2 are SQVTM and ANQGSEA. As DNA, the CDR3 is TGCAGCGTTGTACAGGGGGCATACGAGCAGTACTTC. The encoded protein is CSVVQGAYEQYF.

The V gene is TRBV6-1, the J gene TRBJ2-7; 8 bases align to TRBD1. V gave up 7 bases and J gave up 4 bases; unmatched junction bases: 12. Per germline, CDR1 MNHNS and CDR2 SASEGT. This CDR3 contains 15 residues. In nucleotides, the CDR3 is TGTGCCAGCAAATATGTCTCAGGGGGCTATTACGAGCAGTACTTC. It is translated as CASKYVSGGYYEQYF.

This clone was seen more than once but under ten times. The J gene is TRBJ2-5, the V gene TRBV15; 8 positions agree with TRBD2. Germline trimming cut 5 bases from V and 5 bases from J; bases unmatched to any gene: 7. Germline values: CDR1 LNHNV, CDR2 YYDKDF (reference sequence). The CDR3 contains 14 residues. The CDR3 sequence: CATSLAGPTETQYF. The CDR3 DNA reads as TGTGCCACCAGCTTAGCGGGACCGACGGAGACCCAGTACTTC.

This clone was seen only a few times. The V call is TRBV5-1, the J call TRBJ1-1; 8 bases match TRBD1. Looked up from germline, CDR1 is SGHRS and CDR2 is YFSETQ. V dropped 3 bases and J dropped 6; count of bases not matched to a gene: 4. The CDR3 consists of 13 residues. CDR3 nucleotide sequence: TGCGCCAGCAGCTCAACACAGGGGGCTGAAGCTTTCTTT. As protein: CASSSTQGAEAFF.

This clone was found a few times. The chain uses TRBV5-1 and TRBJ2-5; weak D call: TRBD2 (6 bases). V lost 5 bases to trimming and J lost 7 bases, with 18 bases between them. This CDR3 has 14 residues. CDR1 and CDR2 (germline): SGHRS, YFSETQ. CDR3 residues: CASREGLPHGTQYF. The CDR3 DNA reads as TGCGCCAGCAGAGAAGGACTACCTCATGGGACCCAGTACTTC.

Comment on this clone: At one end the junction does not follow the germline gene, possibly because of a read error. The CDR3 region is CASCDFGWTRTKGGGSWHF. The CDR3 region has the DNA TGCGCCAGCTGCGACTTTGGTTGGACGCGCACCAAAGGTGGAGGCTCTTGGCACTTC. The chain couples TRBV23-1 to TRBJ2-4; D perhaps matches TRBD2 (5 bases). TRBV23-1 is identified as an open reading frame with a role that is uncertain. The CDR3 contains 19 residues.

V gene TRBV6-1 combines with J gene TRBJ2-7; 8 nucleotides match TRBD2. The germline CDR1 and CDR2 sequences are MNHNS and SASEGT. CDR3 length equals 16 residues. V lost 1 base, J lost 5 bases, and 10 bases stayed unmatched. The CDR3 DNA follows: TGTGCCAGCAGTGAAGGAATAGCGGGACTCAGCGACGAGCAGTACTTC. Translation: CASSEGIAGLSDEQYF.

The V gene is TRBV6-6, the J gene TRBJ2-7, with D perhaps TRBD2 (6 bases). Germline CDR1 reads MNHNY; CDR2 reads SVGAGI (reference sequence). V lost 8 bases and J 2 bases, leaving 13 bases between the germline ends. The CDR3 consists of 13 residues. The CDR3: CASRDSKTYEQYF. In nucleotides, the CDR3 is TGTGCCAGCCGGGACTCTAAAACCTACGAGCAGTACTTC.

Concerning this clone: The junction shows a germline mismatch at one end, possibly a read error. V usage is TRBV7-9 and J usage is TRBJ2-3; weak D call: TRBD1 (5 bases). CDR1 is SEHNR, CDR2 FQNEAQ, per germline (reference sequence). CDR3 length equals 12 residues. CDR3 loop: CSSSLTDSRQYF. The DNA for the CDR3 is TGTTCCAGCAGCTTGACAGACTCTAGGCAGTATTTT.